This T cell receptor beta chain came from a study of CD8 T cells in Susac syndrome (dated 2019 in TCRdb). Regarding the study in general: Repertoire sequencing was used to test whether CD8+ T cell activation and differentiation in Susac syndrome was antigen driven. Summary of the overall study and its limitations: The study acknowledged that relatively few individuals were included in the TCR sequencing and HLA analysis.

Turning to this clonotype: No cognate antigen has been identified for it. Base qualities are not provided; no much larger clone lies one nucleotide away.

RNA was extracted using the RNeasy kit, and roughly 0.45 to 1 microgram was reverse transcribed with random hexamers. The immunoSEQ multiplex PCR assay, covering 54 Vbeta and 13 Jbeta segments, was used to amplify TCR beta CDR3 regions. PCR amplification bias was corrected using a synthetic template baseline for primer optimization and computational correction. Per the original workflow: Reads were assigned to V, D and J genes according to IMGT and analyzed in immunoSEQ Analyzer, with only productive sequences retained. To calculate clonality, Shannon entropy was normalized by log2 of the number of productive unique sequences and then subtracted from one. For each patient and control, public and private clones were evaluated among the 100 most prevalent clones. Clones were defined as Susac-specific when absent from the healthy and MS cohorts, from fewer than 1,200 published viral clones and from other ImmuneACCESS disease sequences. TCRdb trimmed public reads at Q25 via fastp, called clones via MiXCR and kept in-frame beta chains. Records with the same CDR3 protein are collapsed into one entry carrying the most frequent genes and DNA. For this entry, the V and J calls and clone size follow TCRdb and not the study's own pipeline. The sample profile shows 100,000 to 150,000 distinct CDR3 sequences; around 94% of them were found once. The biggest ten clones account for roughly 0.08% of the sample.

Taken from the germline V gene, the CDR1 and CDR2 loops are SGHRS and YFSETQ. The cysteine opens and the phenylalanine closes a CDR3 of 15 amino acids. Kept here is only the CDR3 DNA, which spans 45 bases and is read in frame from base 1. Trimming takes 0 bases off V and 5 bases off J; junction bases not matched to a gene: 5. Peripheral blood CD8+ and CD4+ T cells from healthy donors, Susac syndrome patients and multiple sclerosis patients were profiled by high-throughput TCR beta sequencing. Healthy donors were included as age- and sex-matched controls. CD8+ TEMRA cells were enriched by FACS, while bulk CD8+ and CD4+ T cells were purified by magnetic negative isolation. Blood was collected in EDTA tubes and processed within 24 hours, with PBMCs isolated through density gradient centrifugation. PBMCs destined for TCR sequencing were cryopreserved in liquid nitrogen and later thawed in a 37 °C water bath. A purity of at least 90% was achieved for sorted or isolated CD4+, CD8+ and CD8+ TEMRA cells.

Rearrangement joined TRBV5-1 to TRBJ2-3; TRBD2 fits 8 bases in the junction. The TCR sequence derives from a human donor in good health. Sequencing input: CD4+ T cells from PBMCs. Here the CDR3 is given as CASSLARAGGDTQYF. The sequenced DNA is TGCGCCAGCAGCTTGGCCCGCGCGGGGGGAGATACGCAGTATTTT.